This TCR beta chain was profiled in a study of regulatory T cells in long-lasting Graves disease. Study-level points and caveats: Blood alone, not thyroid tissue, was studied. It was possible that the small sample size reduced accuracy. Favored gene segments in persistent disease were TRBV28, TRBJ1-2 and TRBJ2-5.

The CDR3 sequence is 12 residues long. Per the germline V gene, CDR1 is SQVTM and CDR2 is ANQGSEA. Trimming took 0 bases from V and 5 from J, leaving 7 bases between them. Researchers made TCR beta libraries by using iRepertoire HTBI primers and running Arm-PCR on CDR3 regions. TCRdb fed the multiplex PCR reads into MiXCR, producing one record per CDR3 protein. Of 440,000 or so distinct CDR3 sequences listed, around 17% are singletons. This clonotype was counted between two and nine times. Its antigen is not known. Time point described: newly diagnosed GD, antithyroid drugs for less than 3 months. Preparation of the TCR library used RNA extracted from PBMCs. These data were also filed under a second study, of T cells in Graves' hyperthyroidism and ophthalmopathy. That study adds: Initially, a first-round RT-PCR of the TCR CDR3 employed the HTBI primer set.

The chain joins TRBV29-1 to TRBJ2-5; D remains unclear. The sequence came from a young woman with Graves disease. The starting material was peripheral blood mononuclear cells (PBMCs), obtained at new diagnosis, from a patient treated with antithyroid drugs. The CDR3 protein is CSVEEAGETQYF. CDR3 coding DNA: TGCAGCGTTGAAGAGGCAGGCGAGACCCAGTACTTC.